These T cell receptor beta chains were read from a single sample in a study of OX40 agonist ivuxolimab in advanced cancers. Sequenced by immunoSEQ multiplex PCR; TCRdb stores in-frame clones only, minus some. Of approximately 74,000 clones in the sample, over 75% were seen once. Sequenced material: CD4+ or CD8+ T cells sorted from blood, taken in a trial of the OX40 agonist ivuxolimab. The receptor set was obtained from an adult with an advanced solid tumor such as melanoma, head and neck, liver or kidney cancer. CDR3s include the opening cysteine and the closing phenylalanine or tryptophan. Fields, in order: J gene, V gene, CDR3 protein.

j_call: TRBJ2-3; v_call: TRBV7-8; cdr3_aa: CASSLSRADTQYF
j_call: TRBJ1-1; v_call: TRBV7-8; cdr3_aa: CASSPGSLTEAFF
j_call: TRBJ1-1; v_call: TRBV19; cdr3_aa: CASSLQSGLMNTEAFF
j_call: TRBJ2-7; v_call: TRBV5-5; cdr3_aa: CASSPTMSYEQYF
j_call: TRBJ2-2; v_call: TRBV7-9; cdr3_aa: CASSLGQGVLGELFF
j_call: TRBJ1-2; v_call: TRBV5-6; cdr3_aa: CASSFGGASGGYTF
j_call: TRBJ1-5; v_call: TRBV28; cdr3_aa: CASSLTGARNQPQHF
j_call: TRBJ1-2; v_call: TRBV21-1; cdr3_aa: CASSRRWSDLAGVDTF
j_call: TRBJ2-2; v_call: TRBV15; cdr3_aa: CATSRDHGGPGELFF
j_call: TRBJ2-3; v_call: TRBV19; cdr3_aa: CASSETGSTDTQYF
j_call: TRBJ2-1; v_call: TRBV29-1; cdr3_aa: CSPHGWGAHGLGYNEQFF
j_call: TRBJ2-2; v_call: TRBV13; cdr3_aa: CASSLGVPGGIAGELFF